The 8 T cell receptor beta chains below come from one sample, sequenced in a study of radiation and T cells in renal cell carcinoma. The protocol was immunoSEQ multiplex PCR, while the TCRdb copy is restricted to in-frame clones and leaves out a portion. The sample contains under 200,000 clones, around 89% of which appear only once. Time point described: blood 4 weeks post-SBRT, at nephrectomy. Treatment reported: 15 Gy SBRT to primary tumor, nephrectomy 4 weeks later. Sequenced here: blood, sampled from a patient whose treatment included radiotherapy and nephrectomy. The receptors were gathered from a woman between 50 and 59 years old with renal cell carcinoma.

The chain couples TRBV11-3 to TRBJ1-1, with D perhaps matching TRBD1 (5 bases). The CDR3 has 13 amino acids. The V end was cut by 1 base, the J end by 3 bases, with 6 bases between. The V gene's germline CDR1 is SGHNT and CDR2 YENEEA. CDR3 sequence reads: CASSLATDTEAFF. CDR3 coding DNA: TGTGCCAGCAGCTTAGCGACAGACACTGAAGCTTTCTTT.

The chain has TRBV6-4 and TRBJ2-3, with D possibly matching TRBD2 (5 bases). This CDR3 spans 13 amino acids. The V and J ends lost 6 bases and 6 bases respectively, with 13 bases between them. Per germline, CDR1 MRHNA and CDR2 SNTAGT. DNA for the CDR3: TGTGCCAGCAGCCTTGAGGGCTCCGATACGCAGTATTTT. Translated, it gives CASSLEGSDTQYF.

The chain recombines TRBV7-3 with TRBJ2-5; D is uncertain. Germline V gene sequence: CDR1 SGHTA, CDR2 FQGTGA. V dropped 2 bases and J dropped 3 bases, with 7 bases sitting between them. This CDR3 is built from 13 residues. CDR3 DNA: TGTGCCAGCAGCTTAGATGTCGAAGAGACCCAGTACTTC. As protein: CASSLDVEETQYF.

The chain links TRBV9 to TRBJ1-3; D unresolved. Germline CDR1 is SGDLS and CDR2 is YYNGEE. The CDR3 contains 15 residues. The V gene lost 0 bases and the J gene lost 0 bases, with 7 bases spanning the gap. In nucleotides, the CDR3 is TGTGCCAGCAGCGTAGCAGGCAGCTCTGGAAACACCATATATTTT. Encoded protein: CASSVAGSSGNTIYF.

DNA for the CDR3: TGTGCTAGTGGTTTGGCCGGGGGCACAGATACGCAGTATTTT. It specifies CASGLAGGTDTQYF. This chain links TRBV12-5 with TRBJ2-3; tentatively, D is TRBD2 (5 bases). CDR1 is LGHNT, CDR2 FRNRAP, per germline. Deletions cut 1 base from V and 1 base from J, with 6 bases between. The CDR3 totals 14 residues. Full variable domain (missing parts from reference TRBV12-5 and TRBJ2-3): DARVTQTPRHKVTEMGQEVTMRCQPILGHNTVFWYRQTMMQGLELLAYFRNRAPLDDSGMPKDRFSAEMPDATLATLKIQPSEPRDSAVYFCASGLAGGTDTQYFGPGTRLTVL.

The V and J genes are TRBV10-1 and TRBJ2-1; D unclear. The germline V and J ends were trimmed by 6 bases and 3 bases, with 9 bases remaining between them. This CDR3 is 13 amino acids long. Germline-derived CDR1 and CDR2 are WNHNN and SYGVQD (reference sequence). CDR3 sequence reads: CASSQSGYNEQFF. CDR3 in DNA: TGCGCCAGCAGCCAGTCAGGCTACAATGAGCAGTTCTTC.

DNA for the CDR3: TGCGCCAGCAGCTCTCCGGGACAGGGGAGGATGACTAATGAAAAACTGTTTTTT. As protein: CASSSPGQGRMTNEKLFF. The rearrangement joins TRBV5-1 to TRBJ1-4, with 10 nucleotides matching TRBD1. V lost 3 bases, J lost 2 bases, and 10 bases stayed unmatched. Germline values: CDR1 SGHRS, CDR2 YFSETQ. The CDR3 is 18 amino acids.

This clone was recorded a few times. The V and J genes are TRBV5-1 and TRBJ1-6, with a tentative D call TRBD1 (5 bases). Between the trimmed V and J ends, which lost 0 bases and 6 bases, there was a span of 7 bases. The germline V gene encodes CDR1 SGHRS and CDR2 YFSETQ. The CDR3 has 14 residues. The DNA for the CDR3 is TGCGCCAGCAGCTTGGAACAGGTTAATTCACCCCTCCACTTT. It yields the protein CASSLEQVNSPLHF. Supplemented by reference TRBV5-1 and TRBJ1-6, the full variable domain reads KAGVTQTPRYLIKTRGQQVTLSCSPISGHRSVSWYQQTPGQGLQFLFEYFSETQRNKGNFPGRFSGRQFSNSRSEMNVSTLELGDSALYLCASSLEQVNSPLHFGNGTRLTVT.